These 23 T cell receptor beta chains came from one sample sequenced in a study of T cell repertoires in cytomegalovirus infection. TCRdb re-called the reads with MiXCR, one entry per CDR3 protein. In the table there are tens of thousands of distinct CDR3 sequences, approximately 46% of which are singletons. These receptors are not linked to any known antigen. The sequencing used CD8+ T cells from cultured PBMCs, collected from culture after CMV antigen stimulation. These receptors were obtained from a human donor in good health (CMV status not recorded). Some clones in this sample may be carry-over from other donors' samples.

The chain couples TRBV6-6 to TRBJ1-5, with D possibly TRBD1 on 5 matching bases. The CDR3 consists of 14 residues. The germline CDR1 and CDR2 sequences are MNHNY and SVGAGI (reference sequence). V was cut by 5 bases and J by 3 bases, with 11 bases left in between. This chain's CDR3 is CASSNDGTNQPQHF. Here the CDR3 DNA reads TGTGCCAGCAGTAACGACGGGACCAATCAGCCCCAGCATTTT.

The CDR3 nucleotides are TGTGCCAGCGGGACAGGGGGAGGGGGCAATGAGCAGTTCTTC. Translating gives CASGTGGGGNEQFF. The rearrangement links TRBV12-3 or TRBV12-4 to TRBJ2-1; TRBD1 matches 11 bases. CDR3 length: 14 residues. The ends lost 8 bases at V and 6 bases at J; junction bases unmatched: 6.

This clonotype was counted only a few times. The rearrangement uses TRBV28 and TRBJ2-7; the D gene is possibly TRBD1 (5 bases). Trimming took off 6 bases at V and 3 bases at J, with 18 bases between the two ends. The length of the CDR3 is 15 residues. Per germline, CDR1 MDHEN and CDR2 SYDVKM. The CDR3 loop is CASRSLGPANYEQYF. The CDR3 DNA reads TGTGCCAGCAGGTCTCTGGGGCCTGCAAACTACGAGCAGTACTTC.

This clonotype was found a few times. This chain uses TRBV2 with TRBJ2-7, with 11 bases aligning to TRBD1. CDR1 and CDR2 (germline): SNHLY, FYNNEI. The CDR3 totals 14 residues. The trim removed 6 bases at V and 5 bases at J, leaving 6 bases unmatched. The CDR3 region has the DNA TGTGCCAGCAGCGGGACAGGGGGTACGGACGAGCAGTACTTC. This gives the protein CASSGTGGTDEQYF.

This clonotype was picked up a small number of times. This chain uses TRBV7-9 with TRBJ2-1; no firm D call. Germline values: CDR1 SEHNR, CDR2 FQNEAQ (reference sequence). The V gene lost 1 base and the J gene lost 7 bases, with 11 bases spanning the gap. The CDR3 consists of 14 residues. The CDR3 loop is CASSLVRSENEQFF. The CDR3 bases are TGTGCCAGCAGCTTAGTCAGGTCTGAAAATGAGCAGTTCTTC.

The chain links TRBV7-1 to TRBJ2-3; 11 nucleotides match TRBD2. TRBV7-1 is an ORF, with its function uncertain. There are 21 residues in the CDR3. The V gene end was trimmed by 5 bases and the J gene end by 3 bases; junction bases not matched to a gene: 22. CDR3 bases: TGTGCCAGCAGCGCCACCTCATCCGGGACTAGCGGCTCATTTAGAACAGATACGCAGTATTTT. It translates to CASSATSSGTSGSFRTDTQYF.

The chain uses TRBV28 and TRBJ2-1, with TRBD1 matching over 11 bases. CDR1 and CDR2 from the germline V gene are MDHEN and SYDVKM. V shed 6 bases and J 14 bases; nucleotides not matched to a gene: 6. This CDR3 contains 12 residues. CDR3 in DNA: TGTGCCAGCAGCCGGACAGGGGGCGAGGAGTTCTTC. Its protein product is CASSRTGGEEFF.

J is TRBJ1-5 and V is TRBV3-1; D unresolved. V was shortened by 4 bases and J by 0 bases, with 22 bases between the two germline ends. Germline V gene data show CDR1 as LGHDT and CDR2 as YNNKEL (reference sequence). This CDR3 comprises 19 residues. The CDR3 DNA sequence: TGTGCCAGCAGCCCTAGCCGACGCGGTCAGCTTAATAGCAATCAGCCCCAGCATTTT. Translation gives CASSPSRRGQLNSNQPQHF.

This clonotype showed up just a few times. The gene calls are TRBV12-3 or TRBV12-4 and TRBJ1-5, with D uncertain. The CDR3 has 12 amino acids. V lost 6 bases and J 0 bases, leaving 3 bases between the germline ends. The CDR3 nucleotides read TGTGCCAGCAGGACTAGCAATCAGCCCCAGCATTTT. It specifies CASRTSNQPQHF.

This chain connects TRBV11-2 to TRBJ2-7; TRBD1 matches at 9 bases. CDR1 and CDR2 (germline): SGHAT, FQNNGV. CDR3 length equals 13 residues. V trimming: 5 bases; J trimming: 5 bases; junction bases outside the gene matches: 4. The CDR3 DNA follows: TGTGCCAGCAGCCGAGGACAGGGGAACGAGCAGTACTTC. As protein: CASSRGQGNEQYF.

The CDR3 coding sequence is TGTGCCACCAGCCCGCCTATAAGCGGGAGTTCCGGGGAGCTGTTTTTT. Translated: CATSPPISGSSGELFF. The V and J genes are TRBV15 and TRBJ2-2; TRBD2 agrees at 8 bases. The J segment lost 6 bases and the V segment lost 5 bases, leaving 11 bases of the junction unmatched. Germline-derived CDR1 and CDR2 are LNHNV and YYDKDF (reference sequence). This CDR3 spans 16 amino acids.

This clonotype has just a few counts. The gene calls are TRBV27 and TRBJ1-5; D gene unclear. This CDR3 is 14 amino acids long. CDR1 and CDR2 from the germline V gene are MNHEY and SMNVEV (reference sequence). Trimming pared 0 bases from V and 2 bases from J, leaving 5 bases between. The CDR3 DNA is TGTGCCAGCAGTTTATCGACCGGCAATCAGCCCCAGCATTTT. It is translated as CASSLSTGNQPQHF.

This clonotype was counted a few times. The chain is built from TRBV7-6 and TRBJ2-7, with TRBD1 identical over 7 bases. The CDR3 spans 14 residues. V gave up 1 base and J gave up 2 bases; unmatched junction bases: 2. Germline values: CDR1 SGHVS, CDR2 FNYEAQ. The CDR3 nucleotides are TGTGCCAGCAGCTTAGGGGACAGTCCCTACGAGCAGTACTTC. Protein: CASSLGDSPYEQYF. The full variable domain, completed using reference TRBV7-6 and TRBJ2-7, is GAGVSQSPRYKVTKRGQDVALRCDPISGHVSLYWYRQALGQGPEFLTYFNYEAQQDKSGLPNDRFSAERPEGSISTLTIQRTEQRDSAMYRCASSLGDSPYEQYFGPGTRLTVT.

This CDR3 is CASSLRGGQNIQYF. DNA for the CDR3: TGTGCCAGCAGTTTGCGGGGGGGCCAAAACATTCAGTACTTC. The chain combines TRBV27 with TRBJ2-4; 9 bases line up with TRBD2. Germline assignment: CDR1 MNHEY and CDR2 SMNVEV (reference sequence). Trimming took 3 bases from V and 5 from J; bases not matched to a gene: 2. The CDR3 covers 14 residues.

There are a few counts of this clonotype. The V gene is TRBV11-2, the J gene TRBJ2-4; D is possibly TRBD2 (6 bases). V was pared by 5 bases and J by 1 base, with 12 bases between. Germline CDR1 SGHAT, CDR2 FQNNGV. This CDR3 has 15 amino acids. CDR3 in amino acids: CASSLEGRAKNIQYF. The CDR3 nucleotides are TGTGCCAGCAGCCTGGAGGGACGGGCCAAAAACATTCAGTACTTC.

The V and J genes are TRBV6-6 and TRBJ2-7; D possibly corresponds to TRBD2 (6 bases). Germline values: CDR1 MNHNY, CDR2 SVGAGI (reference sequence). Trimming took 0 bases from V and 6 from J, leaving 15 bases between them. This CDR3 region has 15 residues. Written as DNA, the CDR3 is TGTGCCAGCAGTTACTCGGGCGGGACCTCGTCCGAGCAGTACTTC. Residues: CASSYSGGTSSEQYF.

The chain combines TRBV7-8 with TRBJ2-2; unclear D gene. This CDR3 comprises 14 residues. The germline CDR1 and CDR2 sequences are SGHVS and FQNEAQ. V lost 2 bases to trimming and J lost 3 bases, with 7 bases between them. The CDR3 DNA is TGTGCCAGCAGCTTATACAGTTACACCGGGGAGCTGTTTTTT. As protein: CASSLYSYTGELFF.

V is TRBV28 and J is TRBJ2-5, with no clear D. The V gene lost 5 bases and the J gene lost 2 bases, with 9 bases spanning the gap. The germline gives CDR1 MDHEN, CDR2 SYDVKM. The CDR3 consists of 13 residues. The CDR3 bases are TGTGCCAGCAGTGTCCCCGGTCAAGAGACCCAGTACTTC. This sequence encodes CASSVPGQETQYF.

This clonotype was detected a few times. The chain uses TRBV7-9 and TRBJ1-4; D call uncertain. Per germline, CDR1 SEHNR and CDR2 FQNEAQ (reference sequence). CDR3 length: 14 amino acids. Trimming cost V 6 bases and J 7 bases, with 15 bases left between them. CDR3: CASRSGDGGEKLFF. CDR3 nucleotides: TGTGCCAGCAGATCGGGCGATGGAGGTGAAAAACTGTTTTTT.

The gene calls are TRBV7-6 and TRBJ2-1, with no clear D. Per germline, CDR1 SGHVS and CDR2 FNYEAQ. Trimming removed 0 bases from V and 9 bases from J, with 12 bases in between. The CDR3 has 14 residues. In DNA form, the CDR3 reads TGTGCCAGCAGCTTAGCGGGTAGGAACAGTGAGCAGTTCTTC. Protein sequence: CASSLAGRNSEQFF.

This sequence joins TRBV6-1 and TRBJ2-7; 8 nucleotides agree with TRBD1. In germline, CDR1 is MNHNS, CDR2 SASEGT. The CDR3 has 14 residues. J was trimmed by 2 bases and V by 5 bases; bases with no gene match: 5. The CDR3 loop reads CASSIHRGTYEQYF. The CDR3 DNA is TGTGCCAGCAGTATACACAGGGGGACCTACGAGCAGTACTTC.

The rearrangement joins TRBV7-8 to TRBJ2-7; D might be TRBD2 (6 bases). Germline CDR1 is SGHVS and CDR2 is FQNEAQ. This CDR3 region has 13 residues. Trimming removed 6 bases at V and 3 bases at J, with 12 bases between. CDR3 sequence (DNA): TGTGCCAGCAGGACGGACGGGGGCTACGAGCAGTACTTC. Its translation is CASRTDGGYEQYF. The whole variable domain, remainder taken from reference TRBV7-8 and TRBJ2-7, is GAGVSQSPRYKVAKRGQDVALRCDPISGHVSLFWYQQALGQGPEFLTYFQNEAQLDKSGLPSDRFFAERPEGSVSTLKIQRTQQEDSAVYLCASRTDGGYEQYFGPGTRLTVT.

The chain uses TRBV11-2 and TRBJ2-5; a weak D match, TRBD1 (6 bases). V was pared by 5 bases and J by 2 bases, with 9 bases between. CDR3 length equals 13 residues. Per the germline V gene, CDR1 is SGHAT and CDR2 is FQNNGV. In DNA form, the CDR3 reads TGTGCCAGCAGCAGACAGGTTCAAGAGACCCAGTACTTC. Translated, it gives CASSRQVQETQYF.